These T cell receptor beta chains were read from a single sample in a study of OX40 agonist ivuxolimab in advanced cancers. Profiled with immunoSEQ multiplex PCR; TCRdb holds only in-frame clones, not every one. The sample lists around 140,000 clones, about nine tenths occurring once. Sequenced material: CD4+ or CD8+ T cells sorted from blood, taken in a trial of the OX40 agonist ivuxolimab. The receptors shown here come from an adult with an advanced solid tumor such as melanoma, head and neck, liver or kidney cancer. Both conserved end residues are part of each CDR3. D genes are given only for firm matches. Size values are once, few and many counts, or a class for expanded clones, and some rows have none.

v_gene	d_gene	abundance	j_gene	CDR3nt	CDR3aa
TRBV5-6	.	.	TRBJ2-3	TGTGCCAGCAGCTTGATTACCGCGGACACAGATACGCAGTATTTT	CASSLITADTDTQYF
TRBV6-6	.	.	TRBJ1-1	TGTGCCAGCAGTTACCGGGACCCCAGGGCTGAAGCTTTCTTT	CASSYRDPRAEAFF
TRBV7-9	TRBD1	.	TRBJ2-5	TGTGCCAGCAGCCCGCCTAACCGGGACAGGGAGACCCAGTACTTC	CASSPPNRDRETQYF
TRBV7-8	.	.	TRBJ1-2	TGTGCCAGCAGCTTAGCGTCCCGGGCGGATGGCTACACCTTC	CASSLASRADGYTF
TRBV5-1	.	.	TRBJ1-5	TGCGCCAGCAGGAAGGGTTGGGATCAGCCCCAGCATTTT	CASRKGWDQPQHF
TRBV7-2	.	.	TRBJ2-7	TGTGCCAGCAGCTTAGCGCTAAGTACCTACGAGCAGTACTTC	CASSLALSTYEQYF
TRBV18	.	.	TRBJ2-7	TGTGCCAGCTCACCATACAGGGAATCCTACGAGCAGTACTTC	CASSPYRESYEQYF
TRBV6-5	.	.	TRBJ1-2	TGTGCCAGCAGACCTACAGGGTATCACTATGGCTACACCTTC	CASRPTGYHYGYTF
TRBV15	.	.	TRBJ1-5	TGTGCCACCACGCTCGATTATAGCAATCAGCCCCAGCATTTT	CATTLDYSNQPQHF
TRBV10-1	.	few	TRBJ2-7	TGCGCCAGCAGTGAACGTGGGACCCGGTCCCACGAGCAGTACTTC	CASSERGTRSHEQYF
TRBV15	TRBD1	.	TRBJ1-2	TGTGCCACCAGCGGACAGGGTGTTTATGGCTACACCTTC	CATSGQGVYGYTF
TRBV11-2	TRBD1	.	TRBJ1-1	TGTGCCAGCAGCTCTCCCATCGACAGGGGATACCAGTTGAACACTGAAGCTTTCTTT	CASSSPIDRGYQLNTEAFF
TRBV7-2	.	.	TRBJ1-4	TGTGCCAGCAGCTTAGTAGGGCCAGCTAATGAAAAACTGTTTTTT	CASSLVGPANEKLFF
TRBV5-1	.	.	TRBJ1-1	TGCGCCAGCAGCTTGGACCAGAACACTGAAGCTTTCTTT	CASSLDQNTEAFF
TRBV11-3	.	.	TRBJ2-1	TGTGCCAGCAGCTTACCCTCTTCTGAGCAGTTCTTC	CASSLPSSEQFF
TRBV6-5	.	once	TRBJ1-5	TGTGCCAGCAGGGTTCGTCGGCAGGGCAATCAGCCCCAGCATTTT	CASRVRRQGNQPQHF
TRBV5-1	.	.	TRBJ2-7	TGCGCCAGCAGCCCGCAGCCGCCGCAGGTGGACGAGCAGTACTTC	CASSPQPPQVDEQYF
TRBV29-1	.	.	TRBJ2-7	TGCAGCGTTGAAGATTGGGGGAAACCCTACGAGCAGTACTTC	CSVEDWGKPYEQYF
TRBV9	.	.	TRBJ2-7	TGTGCCAGCAGCTACCTGGCAGAGGGCATTTACGAGCAGTACTTC	CASSYLAEGIYEQYF
TRBV6-1	TRBD1	.	TRBJ1-2	TGTGCCATCCTACCGGGACAGGGCTTCTATGGCTACACCTTC	CAILPGQGFYGYTF
TRBV6-5	TRBD2	.	TRBJ2-7	TGTGCCAGCAGTTTACACACTACTAGCGGCTACGAGCAGTACTTC	CASSLHTTSGYEQYF
TRBV4-2	TRBD1	.	TRBJ1-1	TGTGCCAGCAGCCAAGTAAGTGTGTCGGGACAGGAAGCTTTCTTT	CASSQVSVSGQEAFF
TRBV19	TRBD1	.	TRBJ2-7	TGTGCCAGTAGTCCGGGACAGACCTACGAGCAGTACTTC	CASSPGQTYEQYF
TRBV7-9	TRBD1	.	TRBJ2-5	TGTGCCAGCAGCTTTGGACAGGGGGCTGTAGAGACCCAGTACTTC	CASSFGQGAVETQYF
TRBV27	TRBD2	.	TRBJ2-1	TGTGCCAGCAGTCCCCCTTTGAGCGGGAAAGCCATTAATGAGCAGTTCTTC	CASSPPLSGKAINEQFF
TRBV13	.	.	TRBJ2-7	TGTGCCAGCAGCTTGAGGGACGAACCCTACGAGCAGTACTTC	CASSLRDEPYEQYF
TRBV5-1	.	.	TRBJ1-3	TGCGCCAGCAGCTTGGGGACAGTCTCTGGAAACACCATATATTTT	CASSLGTVSGNTIYF
TRBV15	.	.	TRBJ2-7	TGTGCCACCAGCCTAGGTGGGGTTTTAGGGGGGTACGAGCAGTACTTC	CATSLGGVLGGYEQYF
TRBV27	TRBD1	few	TRBJ1-2	TGTGCCAGCAGTTTAATTGGACAGGGGGCCTACACCTTC	CASSLIGQGAYTF
TRBV5-1	TRBD1	.	TRBJ1-2	TGCGCCAGCAGCCCCAGCCGGGACAGGGGAAGCTATGGCTACACCTTC	CASSPSRDRGSYGYTF
TRBV6-1	.	.	TRBJ2-7	TGTGCCAGCAGAGATACCGGGACACAGTCCTACGAGCAGTACTTC	CASRDTGTQSYEQYF
TRBV28	.	.	TRBJ1-3	TGTGCCAGCAGTTTAAGGAACACCATATATTTT	CASSLRNTIYF
TRBV9	.	.	TRBJ1-5	TGTGCCAGCAGCGTAGACGGGACGGTGAATCAGCCCCAGCATTTT	CASSVDGTVNQPQHF
TRBV14	.	.	TRBJ1-1	TGTGCCAGCAGCCAAGATTGGGGACACCTGAACACTGAAGCTTTCTTT	CASSQDWGHLNTEAFF
TRBV7-2	TRBD1	.	TRBJ2-7	TGTGCCAGCAGTTCTACAGGGGCCAACGAGCAGTACTTC	CASSSTGANEQYF
TRBV28	.	.	TRBJ1-5	TGTGCCAGCAGTTTCCCCGCGACAGTTTATAGCAATCAGCCCCAGCATTTT	CASSFPATVYSNQPQHF
TRBV7-2	TRBD1	.	TRBJ1-3	TGTGCCAGCAGCGAGACAGGGTTCTCTGGAAACACCATATATTTT	CASSETGFSGNTIYF
TRBV19	.	once	TRBJ1-5	TGTGCCACCACAAGGGTCTATAGCAATCAGCCCCAGCATTTT	CATTRVYSNQPQHF
TRBV9	.	.	TRBJ1-1	TGTGCCAGCAGCGTAGTGGGGGGGTACGGCGATACTGAAGCTTTCTTT	CASSVVGGYGDTEAFF
TRBV11-1	.	.	TRBJ1-2	TGTGCCAGCAGCGGATTCCCCCCAGAAGACTATGGCTACACCTTC	CASSGFPPEDYGYTF
TRBV19	.	.	TRBJ1-1	TGTGCCAGTAGTACCGGGACCAAAAACTCTGAAGCTTTCTTT	CASSTGTKNSEAFF
TRBV7-9	.	.	TRBJ2-7	TGTGCCAGCAGCATCCAGGGCTACGAGCAGTACTTC	CASSIQGYEQYF
TRBV5-1	.	.	TRBJ2-5	TGCGCCAGCAGCCGGGGTACTACCGGGTTGGAGACCCAGTACTTC	CASSRGTTGLETQYF
TRBV5-5	.	.	TRBJ1-2	TGTGCCAGCAGACCAGCCCTTGGCTATGGCTACACCTTC	CASRPALGYGYTF
TRBV5-1	.	.	TRBJ1-4	TGCGCCAGCAGCTTGGCTGGGGTTAATGAAAAACTGTTTTTT	CASSLAGVNEKLFF
TRBV11-3	TRBD1	.	TRBJ2-4	TGTGCCAGCAGCTTCCGGGACAGGGGAACCAAAAACATTCAGTACTTC	CASSFRDRGTKNIQYF
TRBV9	TRBD2	.	TRBJ2-3	TGTGCCAGCAGCCCTTCTGTTAGCGGGAGTGGCACAGATACGCAGTATTTT	CASSPSVSGSGTDTQYF
TRBV9	TRBD2	.	TRBJ2-5	TGTGCCAGCAGCGTAGCGGGACTAGCGGGGCAAGAGACCCAGTACTTC	CASSVAGLAGQETQYF
TRBV7-6	TRBD1	.	TRBJ2-7	TGTGCCAGCAGCTTAAGGGACAGTGGGGCCTTCGAGCAGTACTTC	CASSLRDSGAFEQYF
TRBV28	TRBD2	.	TRBJ2-7	TGTGCCAGCAATCCTCGGAGGGCGGGAGGTCGGTACGAGCAGTACTTC	CASNPRRAGGRYEQYF
TRBV2	.	.	TRBJ1-2	TGTGCCAGCAGTGAACAACAGGGAAACTATGGCTACACCTTC	CASSEQQGNYGYTF
TRBV5-4	.	.	TRBJ2-1	TGTGCCAGCAGCTCGCAGAATGAGCAGTTCTTC	CASSSQNEQFF
TRBV28	.	.	TRBJ2-7	TGTGCCAGCAGTTTATTCGCCAGGGGAAACGAGCAGTACTTC	CASSLFARGNEQYF